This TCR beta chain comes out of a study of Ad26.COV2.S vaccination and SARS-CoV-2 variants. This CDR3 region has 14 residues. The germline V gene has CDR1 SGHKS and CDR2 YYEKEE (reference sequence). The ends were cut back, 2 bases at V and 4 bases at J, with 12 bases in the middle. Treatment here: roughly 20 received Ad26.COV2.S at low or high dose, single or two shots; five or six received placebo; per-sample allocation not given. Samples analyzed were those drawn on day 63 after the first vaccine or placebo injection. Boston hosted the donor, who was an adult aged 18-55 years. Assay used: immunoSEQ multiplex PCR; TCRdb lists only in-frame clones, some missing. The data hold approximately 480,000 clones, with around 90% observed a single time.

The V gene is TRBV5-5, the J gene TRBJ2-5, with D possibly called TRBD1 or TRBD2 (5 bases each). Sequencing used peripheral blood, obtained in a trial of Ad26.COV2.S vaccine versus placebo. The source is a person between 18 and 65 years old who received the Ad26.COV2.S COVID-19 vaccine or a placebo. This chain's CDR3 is CASSLDGTGETQYF. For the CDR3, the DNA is TGTGCCAGCAGCTTAGATGGGACGGGAGAGACCCAGTACTTC. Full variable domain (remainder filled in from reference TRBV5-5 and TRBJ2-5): DAGVTQSPTHLIKTRGQQVTLRCSPISGHKSVSWYQQVLGQGPQFIFQYYEKEERGRGNFPDRFSARQFPNYSSELNVNALLLGDSALYLCASSLDGTGETQYFGPGTRLLVL.